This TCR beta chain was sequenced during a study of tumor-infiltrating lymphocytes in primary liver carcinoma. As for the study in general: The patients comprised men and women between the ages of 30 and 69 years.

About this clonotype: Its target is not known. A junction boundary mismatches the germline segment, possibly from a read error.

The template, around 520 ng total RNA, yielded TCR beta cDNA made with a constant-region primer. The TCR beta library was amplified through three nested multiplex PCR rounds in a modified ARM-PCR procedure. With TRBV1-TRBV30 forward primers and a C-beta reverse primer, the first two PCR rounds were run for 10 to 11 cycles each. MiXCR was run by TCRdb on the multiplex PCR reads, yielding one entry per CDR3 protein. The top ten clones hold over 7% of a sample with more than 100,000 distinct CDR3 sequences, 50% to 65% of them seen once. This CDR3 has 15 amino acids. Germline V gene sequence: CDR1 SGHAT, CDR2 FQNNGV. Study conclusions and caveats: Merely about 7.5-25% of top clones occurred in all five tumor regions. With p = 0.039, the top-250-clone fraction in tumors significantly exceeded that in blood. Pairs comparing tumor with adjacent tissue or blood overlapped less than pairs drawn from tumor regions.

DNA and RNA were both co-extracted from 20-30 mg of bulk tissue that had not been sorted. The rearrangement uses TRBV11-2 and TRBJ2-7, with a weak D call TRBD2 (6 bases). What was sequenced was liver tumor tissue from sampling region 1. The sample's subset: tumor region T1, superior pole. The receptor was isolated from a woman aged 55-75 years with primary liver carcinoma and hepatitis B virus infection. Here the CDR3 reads CASGLAGYSSVEQYF. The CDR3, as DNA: TGTGCCAGCGGCTTAGCAGGCTATTCTAGCGTCGAGCAGTACTTC.